This T cell receptor (beta chain) was documented in a study of T-cell memory formation after mild COVID-19. Study at large: Most TCR clusters belonged to a single donor.

This CDR3 is 12 amino acids long. Per the germline V gene, CDR1 is KGHDR and CDR2 is SFDVKD. V lost 12 bases and J 5 bases, leaving 13 bases between the germline ends. This clonotype appeared many times. TCRdb called the 5' RACE reads again in MiXCR, with one record for every CDR3 protein. The sample records 400,000 or so distinct CDR3 sequences, roughly 20% being singletons. The chain is built from TRBV24-1 and TRBJ1-5; no reliable D call. The sequence was collected from an adult woman who had mild COVID-19 (a few samples of this study predate the infection). Cell type and time point are not known. The specimen sequenced was PBMCs or a T cell subset sorted from them (not recorded which). The CDR3 sequence is CAPEDVDQPQHF. The CDR3 DNA sequence: TGTGCCCCGGAGGACGTAGATCAGCCCCAGCATTTT.